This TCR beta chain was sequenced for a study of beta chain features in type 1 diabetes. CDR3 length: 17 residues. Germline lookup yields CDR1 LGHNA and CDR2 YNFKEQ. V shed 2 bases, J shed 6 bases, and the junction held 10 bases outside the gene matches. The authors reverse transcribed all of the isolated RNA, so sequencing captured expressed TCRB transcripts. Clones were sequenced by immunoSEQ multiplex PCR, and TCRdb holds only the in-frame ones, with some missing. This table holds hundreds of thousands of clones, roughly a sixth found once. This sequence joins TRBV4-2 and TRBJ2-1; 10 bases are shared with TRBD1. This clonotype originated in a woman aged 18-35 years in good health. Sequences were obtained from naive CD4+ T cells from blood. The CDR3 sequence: CASSQFSGTGAFNEQFF. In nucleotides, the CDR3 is TGTGCCAGCAGCCAATTCTCCGGGACAGGGGCTTTCAATGAGCAGTTCTTC.